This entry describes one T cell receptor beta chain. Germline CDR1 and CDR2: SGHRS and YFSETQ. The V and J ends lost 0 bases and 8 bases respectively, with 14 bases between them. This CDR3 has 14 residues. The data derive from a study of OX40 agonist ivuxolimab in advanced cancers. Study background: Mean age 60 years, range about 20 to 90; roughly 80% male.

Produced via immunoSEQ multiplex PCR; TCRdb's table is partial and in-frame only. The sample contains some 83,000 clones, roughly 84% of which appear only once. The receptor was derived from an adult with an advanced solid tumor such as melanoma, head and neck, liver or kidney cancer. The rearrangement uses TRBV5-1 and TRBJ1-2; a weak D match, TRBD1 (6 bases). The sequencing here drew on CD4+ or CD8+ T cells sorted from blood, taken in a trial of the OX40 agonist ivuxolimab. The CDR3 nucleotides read TGCGCCAGCAGCTTGGATGCAGGGACAAGGGGCTACACCTTC. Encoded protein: CASSLDAGTRGYTF.